This entry lists 29 T cell receptor beta chains sequenced from one sample in a study of T cells in Graves' hyperthyroidism and ophthalmopathy. The TCR beta CDR3 regions underwent amplification using RNA transcripts as the source. Carried out on the TCR CDR3, a first-round RT-PCR used the HTBI primer set. TCRdb called the multiplex PCR reads again in MiXCR, with one record for every CDR3 protein. The sample holds 410,000 or so distinct CDR3 sequences, about 15% seen once. Sequences were obtained from blood. Receptor source: a man aged 18 to 35 with Graves' ophthalmopathy.

This clonotype was found many times. The chain couples TRBV7-2 to TRBJ2-1; D unresolved. The V end was cut by 5 bases, the J end by 5 bases, with 10 bases between. The CDR3 contains 13 residues. The germline gives CDR1 SGHTA, CDR2 FQGNSA. Here the CDR3 DNA reads TGTGCCAGCAGCCACGGACGGCACAATGAGCAGTTCTTC. Translated: CASSHGRHNEQFF.

To note about this clonotype: This likely came from a read error, as a far larger clone is one base away. V is TRBV5-1 and J is TRBJ2-3; D might be TRBD1 (7 bases). The V gene lost 4 bases and the J gene lost 0 bases, with 9 bases spanning the gap. CDR3 size: 14 residues. Germline CDR1 is SGHRS and CDR2 is YFSETQ. This CDR3 reads CASSAGQSTDTQYF. The DNA of the CDR3 is TGCGCCAGCAGCGCGGGACAGAGCACAGATACGCAGTATTTT.

Ten or more counts support this clonotype. The rearrangement links TRBV2 to TRBJ1-5; perhaps TRBD1 as D (6 bases). The ends were cut back, 7 bases at V and 6 bases at J, with 13 bases in the middle. CDR1 is SNHLY, CDR2 FYNNEI, per germline. This CDR3 contains 13 residues. CDR3 protein: CASIRQGGQPQHF. The CDR3 bases are TGTGCCAGCATCCGGCAAGGGGGTCAGCCCCAGCATTTT.

There are a few counts of this clonotype. The chain uses TRBV19 and TRBJ1-2; D possibly corresponds to TRBD1 (5 bases). The CDR3 has 15 residues. Germline CDR1 and CDR2: LNHDA and SQIVND (reference sequence). Trimming took off 0 bases at V and 2 bases at J, with 10 bases between the two ends. The CDR3: CASSIDFGGNYGYTF. The CDR3 DNA reads TGTGCCAGTAGTATAGATTTCGGGGGGAACTATGGCTACACCTTC.

The table lists this clonotype with many counts. This chain connects TRBV13 to TRBJ2-3; 11 bases fit TRBD2. J lost 3 bases, V lost 4 bases, and 3 bases had no gene match. Per germline, CDR1 PRHDT and CDR2 FYEKMQ (reference sequence). The CDR3 is 15 amino acids. CDR3 protein: CASSSSGGWTDTQYF. CDR3 sequence (DNA): TGTGCCAGCAGCTCTAGCGGGGGGTGGACAGATACGCAGTATTTT.

This clonotype has more than one count but fewer than ten. The chain employs TRBV19 and TRBJ1-5; D remains ambiguous. Germline V lookup: CDR1 LNHDA, CDR2 SQIVND (reference sequence). This CDR3 is 15 amino acids long. The V end was cut by 6 bases, the J end by 0 bases, with 12 bases between. CDR3 residues: CASSRGTISNQPQHF. The CDR3 region has the DNA TGTGCCAGTAGCCGGGGAACTATTAGCAATCAGCCCCAGCATTTT.

The V call is TRBV12-3 or TRBV12-4, the J call TRBJ2-6; 9 nucleotides line up with TRBD2. The CDR3 is 19 amino acids. Germline trimming cut 6 bases from V and 2 bases from J; bases unmatched to any gene: 14. CDR3 residues: CASRKRGLAGGPGANVLTF. As DNA, the CDR3 is TGTGCCAGCAGAAAAAGAGGATTGGCGGGGGGGCCTGGGGCCAACGTCCTGACTTTC.

This clonotype was observed a handful of times. This rearrangement joins TRBV5-5 to TRBJ2-1; D not resolved. This CDR3 is 13 amino acids long. Germline loops: CDR1 SGHKS, CDR2 YYEKEE (reference sequence). The V and J ends lost 2 bases and 9 bases respectively, with 12 bases between them. The DNA of the CDR3 is TGTGCCAGCAGCTTTAGTGGTTCGCCTGAGCAGTTCTTC. Translating it yields CASSFSGSPEQFF.

The rearrangement links TRBV5-6 to TRBJ1-2; D is unclear. This CDR3 has 14 residues. The V end was cut by 1 base, the J end by 6 bases, with 13 bases between. The V gene's germline CDR1 is SGHDT and CDR2 YYEEEE. As DNA, the CDR3 is TGTGCCAGCAGCTTGATGGGTAATTCCGATGGCTACACCTTC. Translating gives CASSLMGNSDGYTF.

This clonotype has just a few counts. J is TRBJ2-5 and V is TRBV5-1; D gene ambiguous. V was clipped by 2 bases and J by 5 bases, with 10 bases between them. This CDR3 comprises 13 residues. The germline gives CDR1 SGHRS, CDR2 YFSETQ. CDR3 sequence reads: CASSFSPGETQYF. DNA for the CDR3: TGCGCCAGCAGCTTTAGTCCCGGGGAGACCCAGTACTTC.

This clonotype showed up many times. The chain employs TRBV6-5 and TRBJ2-1; a possible D gene is TRBD2 (6 bases). This CDR3 has 14 amino acids. CDR1 is MNHEY, CDR2 SVGAGI, per germline. Deletions cut 3 bases from V and 8 bases from J, with 14 bases between. The CDR3 here is CASSYRVLADEQFF. Here the CDR3 DNA reads TGTGCCAGCAGTTATCGGGTGTTAGCGGATGAGCAGTTCTTC.

J is TRBJ1-4 and V is TRBV11-2; 11 bases fit TRBD1. Trimming removed 7 bases from V and 12 bases from J; junction bases left unmatched: 10. This CDR3 comprises 14 residues. CDR1 is SGHAT and CDR2 is FQNNGV in the germline V gene. CDR3 in DNA: TGTGCCAGCACCCCCGGGACAGGGGGGTGGCAACTGTTTTTT. Translated, it gives CASTPGTGGWQLFF.

Notes on this clonotype: A much bigger clone sits one base away, suggesting this may be a read error. The V and J genes are TRBV5-1 and TRBJ2-2; a possible D gene is TRBD2 (6 bases). The CDR3 is 16 amino acids. Germline-derived CDR1 and CDR2 are SGHRS and YFSETQ. The CDR3 is CASTRNGDSYTGEPFF. The CDR3 coding sequence is TGCGCCAGCACGAGGAATGGGGACTCATACACCGGGGAGCCGTTTTTT. Full variable domain (rest looked up from reference TRBV5-1 and TRBJ2-2): KAGVTQTPRYLIKTRGQQVTLSCSPISGHRSVSWYQQTPGQGLQFLFEYFSETQRNKGNFPGRFSGRQFSNSRSEMNVSTLELGDSALYLCASTRNGDSYTGEPFFGEGSRLTVL.

The chain couples TRBV7-2 to TRBJ2-1; 12 bases match TRBD2. Germline loops: CDR1 SGHTA, CDR2 FQGNSA. This CDR3 contains 16 residues. V dropped 5 bases and J dropped 9; count of bases not matched to a gene: 11. The CDR3 here is CASSPRRLAGEPEQFF. CDR3 DNA sequence: TGTGCCAGCAGCCCCAGGCGACTAGCGGGAGAGCCTGAGCAGTTCTTC.

This clonotype was counted many times. J is TRBJ1-5 and V is TRBV20-1; D gene ambiguous. Trimming shortened V by 1 base and J by 3 bases, and 10 bases separated the two germline ends. Germline V gives CDR1 DFQATT, CDR2 SNEGSKA (reference sequence). This CDR3 comprises 14 residues. CDR3 sequence reads: CSARVGGSNQPQHF. In nucleotides, the CDR3 is TGCAGTGCTAGAGTGGGCGGGTCCAATCAGCCCCAGCATTTT.

This clonotype showed up just a few times. The V gene is TRBV3-1, the J gene TRBJ1-2; 8 bases align to TRBD1. This CDR3 has 14 residues. V lost 0 bases and J lost 8; bases outside the gene matches: 5. Germline V gene data show CDR1 as LGHDT and CDR2 as YNNKEL (reference sequence). The CDR3 region has the DNA TGTGCCAGCAGCCAAGAAGCAGGGGGCAAGGGCTACACCTTC. This encodes CASSQEAGGKGYTF.

This clonotype has just a few counts. V usage is TRBV9 and J usage is TRBJ1-1; 7 bases map to TRBD1. The CDR3 sequence is 14 residues long. CDR1 and CDR2 from the germline V gene are SGDLS and YYNGEE. With 4 bases clipped from V and 0 bases from J, the junction kept 3 bases outside the gene matches. CDR3 amino acids: CASSSGQMNTEAFF. CDR3 in DNA: TGTGCCAGCAGCTCGGGACAGATGAACACTGAAGCTTTCTTT.

This sequence joins TRBV10-2 and TRBJ2-5; 7 positions match TRBD1. This CDR3 has 16 amino acids. CDR1 and CDR2 from the germline V gene are WSHSY and SAAADI. V was pared by 4 bases and J by 5 bases, with 13 bases of the junction left unmatched. The CDR3 coding sequence is TGCGCCAGCAGTGTCGGGGTGGCAGGGGGTTTCGAGACCCAGTACTTC. This sequence encodes CASSVGVAGGFETQYF.

This clonotype has at least ten counts. CDR3 region: CASSQGAQSRDTQYF. For the CDR3, the DNA is TGTGCCAGCAGCCAAGGGGCCCAGTCCCGAGATACGCAGTATTTT. V and J are TRBV3-1 and TRBJ2-3; D gene ambiguous. The CDR3 has 15 residues. Germline CDR1 and CDR2: LGHDT and YNNKEL (reference sequence). V was pared by 1 base and J by 5 bases, with 13 bases between.

In this sample, this clonotype turned up many times. The chain joins TRBV27 to TRBJ1-5; tentatively, D is TRBD1 (5 bases). Trimming stripped 6 bases from V and 0 bases from J, with 9 bases between. CDR1 is MNHEY, CDR2 SMNVEV, per germline (reference sequence). The CDR3 consists of 14 residues. The CDR3 DNA sequence: TGTGCCAGCAGGCAGGGATTTAGCAATCAGCCCCAGCATTTT. Encoded protein: CASRQGFSNQPQHF.

On this clonotype itself: With a much larger clone just one base away, this may be a read error. The chain joins TRBV5-6 to TRBJ2-5, with 8 nucleotides matching TRBD1. The CDR3 is 13 amino acids. The germline gives CDR1 SGHDT, CDR2 YYEEEE. Written as DNA, the CDR3 is TGTGCCAGCAGCACCGACAGGGGAGAGGCCCAGTACTTC. As protein: CASSTDRGEAQYF.

The CDR3 spells CASSFLGFSGNTIYF. The CDR3, as DNA: TGTGCCAGCAGTTTTTTAGGTTTCTCTGGAAACACCATATATTTT. This sequence joins TRBV28 and TRBJ1-3; D ambiguous. The CDR3 is 15 residues long. Germline V gene data show CDR1 as MDHEN and CDR2 as SYDVKM. V lost 3 bases to trimming and J lost 0 bases, with 9 bases between them.

At least ten counts were recorded for this clonotype. V usage is TRBV3-1 and J usage is TRBJ1-2; D gene uncertain. The CDR3 runs 13 residues. CDR1 and CDR2 (germline): LGHDT, YNNKEL (reference sequence). Trimming removed 0 bases at V and 5 bases at J, with 7 bases between. CDR3 coding DNA: TGTGCCAGCAGCCAAGATGCAACTTATGGCTACACCTTC. Translated: CASSQDATYGYTF.

The chain couples TRBV11-2 to TRBJ1-3, with D perhaps matching TRBD1 (5 bases). The germline gives CDR1 SGHAT, CDR2 FQNNGV. The CDR3 is 14 residues long. V was shortened by 1 base and J by 4 bases, with 8 bases between the two germline ends. The CDR3 protein is CASSLGSGGNTIYF. The CDR3 coding sequence is TGTGCCAGCAGCTTAGGCTCAGGGGGAAACACCATATATTTT.

Ten or more counts support this clonotype. The chain carries TRBV2 and TRBJ2-7; D may be TRBD1 (6 bases). The CDR3 sequence is 13 residues long. Germline values: CDR1 SNHLY, CDR2 FYNNEI. V was shortened by 6 bases and J by 6 bases, with 15 bases between the two germline ends. The CDR3 DNA is TGTGCCAGCAGGAGGGGTTTGGGGGCCGAGCAGTACTTC. It translates to CASRRGLGAEQYF.

This clonotype was counted between two and nine times. V is TRBV10-1 and J is TRBJ2-1; possible D gene TRBD2, 6 bases. Trimming took 6 bases from V and 4 from J, leaving 13 bases between them. CDR1 is WNHNN and CDR2 is SYGVQD in the germline V gene (reference sequence). This CDR3 has 14 amino acids. This CDR3 reads CASSRGDPYNEQFF. CDR3 DNA: TGCGCCAGCAGCCGCGGGGATCCTTACAATGAGCAGTTCTTC.

The chain carries TRBV6-1 and TRBJ1-1; maybe TRBD1 (5 bases). CDR3 length: 13 amino acids. Germline V gene lookup returns CDR1 MNHNS and CDR2 SASEGT. V was pared by 7 bases and J by 1 base, with 10 bases between. In DNA form, the CDR3 reads TGTGCCAGCACACAGGAGAGGAACACTGAAGCTTTCTTT. Amino acids: CASTQERNTEAFF.

This clonotype was detected a few times. The chain is built from TRBV27 and TRBJ1-5, with TRBD1 matching over 8 bases. The CDR3 is 14 amino acids. V shed 3 bases and J 5 bases; nucleotides not matched to a gene: 3. Germline lookup yields CDR1 MNHEY and CDR2 SMNVEV (reference sequence). CDR3 DNA: TGTGCCAGCAGTTTTCAGGGGGCGGATCAGCCCCAGCATTTT. Its translation is CASSFQGADQPQHF.

This clonotype was seen a handful of times. V usage is TRBV4-1 and J usage is TRBJ1-5; D is ambiguous. Germline V CDR1 and CDR2: MGHRA, YSYEKL. This CDR3 spans 14 amino acids. Trimming pared 3 bases from V and 11 bases from J, leaving 17 bases between. The CDR3 DNA follows: TGCGCCAGCAGCCACGTGGGTGGGCTCGGGACCCAGCATTTT. Its protein is CASSHVGGLGTQHF.